The 29 T cell receptor beta chains below come from one sample, sequenced in a study of T cell clonality in common variable immunodeficiency. No antigens are known for them. Overall study findings and caveats: Fewer deletions and N-nucleotide insertions were reportedly seen in common variable immunodeficiency TCR beta sequences.

Method: immunoSEQ multiplex PCR; TCRdb's copy keeps in-frame clones and lacks some. The sample is made up of around 24,000 clones, none counted only once. The sequenced sample was peripheral blood mononuclear cells. These receptors were taken from a human donor with common variable immunodeficiency.

This clone was seen repeatedly, ten times or more. With the read ending 3 residues before the CDR3 end, the germline J gene is used to fill in that end. The chain recombines TRBV5-1 with TRBJ2-5; D is undetermined. The CDR3 runs to 13 residues. CDR1 and CDR2 (germline): SGHRS, YFSETQ. Between the trimmed V and J ends, which lost 4 bases and 3 bases, there was a span of 10 bases. CDR3 DNA, as far as it was read: TGCGCCAGCAGCGACAAAGTAAAAGAGACC. Amino acid sequence: CASSDKVKET. The CDR3 as a whole reads CASSDKVKETQYF.

A remark on this clone: The read finishes 3 residues shy of the CDR3 end, and the germline J gene is used to complete it. This sequence joins TRBV5-1 and TRBJ2-1, with 10 bases aligning to TRBD2. The germline V gene has CDR1 SGHRS and CDR2 YFSETQ. V lost 0 bases and J lost 7; bases outside the gene matches: 4. The CDR3 length is 15 residues. The part of the CDR3 DNA that was read is TGCGCCAGCAGCTTGGCGGCTAGCGGGAGAAATGAG. It is translated as CASSLAASGRNE. The whole CDR3 region reads CASSLAASGRNEQFF.

This clone has a count of ten or more. The observed sequence ends 3 residues before the CDR3 terminus, with the missing tail filled in from the germline J gene. This sequence joins TRBV20-1 and TRBJ2-3; 9 nucleotides align to TRBD2. Germline V CDR1 and CDR2: DFQATT, SNEGSKA (reference sequence). The V and J ends lost 0 bases and 7 bases, in that order; junction bases with no gene match: 8. The CDR3 is 15 residues long. CDR3 region: CSARDLREGRHTQYF. The CDR3 DNA, read in part, is TGCAGTGCTAGAGATTTGCGGGAGGGCCGACATACG.

This clone was detected many times. The CDR3 end lies 3 residues beyond the end of the read and is filled in from the germline J gene. This rearrangement joins TRBV5-1 to TRBJ2-7; 9 bases map to TRBD2. J was trimmed by 3 bases and V by 5 bases; bases with no gene match: 3. The CDR3 loop spans 13 amino acids. Germline V gene sequence: CDR1 SGHRS, CDR2 YFSETQ. The CDR3 protein is CASRPTSGYEQYF. The sequenced part of the CDR3 DNA is TGCGCCAGCAGACCGACTAGCGGCTACGAG.

This clone occurred a few times. Here the CDR3 reads CASSKDRLAGGNEQFF. The sequenced part of the CDR3 DNA is TGTGCCAGTAGTAAGGATCGGCTAGCGGGAGGTAATGAG. The rearrangement joins TRBV19 to TRBJ2-1; TRBD2 matches at 11 bases. The read gets to within 3 residues of the CDR3 end, and the germline J gene fills in the rest. V gave up 4 bases and J gave up 7 bases; unmatched junction bases: 9. Germline CDR1 reads LNHDA; CDR2 reads SQIVND (reference sequence). The CDR3 runs 16 residues. Supplemented by reference TRBV19 and TRBJ2-1, the full variable domain reads DGGITQSPKYLFRKEGQNVTLSCEQNLNHDAMYWYRQDPGQGLRLIYYSQIVNDFQKGDIAEGYSVSREKKESFPLTVTSAQKNPTAFYLCASSKDRLAGGNEQFFGPGTRLTVL.

This clone occurred a few times. Coverage ceases 3 residues before the CDR3 finishes, and the germline J gene fills in the end. The J gene is TRBJ1-1, the V gene TRBV7-3; D perhaps matches TRBD1 (6 bases). The CDR3 sequence is 13 residues long. V lost 3 bases to trimming and J lost 3 bases, with 8 bases between them. The V gene's germline CDR1 is SGHTA and CDR2 FQGTGA. The CDR3 here is CASSLDRDTEAFF. The DNA read from the CDR3 is TGTGCCAGCAGCTTGGACAGAGACACTGAA.

The CDR3 sequence is CASSVHKREGYNEQFF. CDR3 bases read: TGTGCCAGCAGTGTACACAAGCGGGAGGGTTACAATGAG. The rearrangement links TRBV6-1 to TRBJ2-1, with 10 bases lining up with TRBD2. The read gets to within 3 residues of the CDR3 end, and the germline J gene fills in the rest. Germline CDR1 and CDR2: MNHNS and SASEGT. The CDR3 is 16 amino acids. Trimming removed 4 bases from V and 4 bases from J; junction bases left unmatched: 7.

This clone was recorded a few times. The sequenced fragment ends 3 residues before the CDR3 boundary, so the rest is inferred from the germline J gene. The chain links TRBV7-3 to TRBJ2-3; the D gene is possibly TRBD2 (5 bases). The length of the CDR3 is 14 residues. The V and J ends lost 5 bases and 6 bases respectively, with 15 bases between them. Germline V gene sequence: CDR1 SGHTA, CDR2 FQGTGA. Incomplete CDR3 DNA: TGTGCCAGCAGCCCCCCCGGGGATTCGGATACG. Translating gives CASSPPGDSDT. The complete CDR3 protein is CASSPPGDSDTQYF.

In its sample, this clone was seen a few times. The CDR3 end lies 3 residues beyond the end of the read and is filled in from the germline J gene. The chain uses TRBV18 and TRBJ2-7; the D gene is possibly TRBD1 (6 bases). This CDR3 contains 15 residues. V gave up 4 bases and J gave up 3 bases, with 16 bases separating them. Germline loops: CDR1 KGHSH, CDR2 LQKENI. CDR3: CASSLSHRDDYEQYF. CDR3 DNA, as far as it was read: TGTGCCAGCTCACTGTCTCACAGGGACGACTACGAG.

In this sample, this clone turned up a few times. A read error may account for a junction end that differs from germline. The CDR3 end falls 3 residues outside the read, so it is completed with the germline J gene. V usage is TRBV7-9 and J usage is TRBJ1-1; D unresolved. The CDR3 has 13 residues. The germline gives CDR1 SEHNR, CDR2 FQNEAQ (reference sequence). Here the CDR3 reads CSSSPLANTEAFF. The CDR3 DNA, read in part, is TGTTCCAGCAGCCCTCTGGCGAACACTGAA.

In its sample, this clone was seen a few times. The read halts 3 residues ahead of the CDR3 end, with the missing end drawn from the germline J gene. The rearrangement links TRBV30 to TRBJ2-1; 7 bases align to TRBD2. This CDR3 contains 16 residues. With 1 base clipped from V and 4 bases from J, the junction kept 10 bases outside the gene matches. Germline assignment: CDR1 GTSNPN and CDR2 SVGIG (reference sequence). The CDR3 reads CAWSGVETSEYNEQFF. The DNA read from the CDR3 is TGTGCCTGGAGTGGGGTGGAAACTAGCGAATACAATGAG.

A few counts support this clone. CDR3 DNA, as far as it was read: TGTGCCAGTGGTAGTCCGTTGGCAAGAAAG. Encoded protein: CASGSPLARK. The CDR3 in its entirety is CASGSPLARKLFF. V and J are TRBV19 and TRBJ2-2; D remains unclear. The read ends 3 residues before the CDR3 terminus; that terminus is restored from the germline J gene. This CDR3 region has 13 residues. The germline V gene has CDR1 LNHDA and CDR2 SQIVND (reference sequence).

With regard to this clone: Coverage ceases 3 residues before the CDR3 finishes, and the germline J gene fills in the end. The rearrangement uses TRBV5-1 and TRBJ2-1, with 10 bases aligning to TRBD2. The CDR3 has 15 residues. With 0 bases clipped from V and 3 bases from J, the junction kept 0 bases outside the gene matches. Per the germline V gene, CDR1 is SGHRS and CDR2 is YFSETQ. The covered CDR3 bases are TGCGCCAGCAGCTTGGTAGCGGGAGGCTACAATGAG. This encodes CASSLVAGGYNE. In full, the CDR3 reads CASSLVAGGYNEQFF.

This clone occurred many times. The DNA ends 3 residues before the CDR3 does, and the rest of the CDR3 is filled in from the germline J gene. This chain uses TRBV18 with TRBJ2-5, with 7 bases aligning to TRBD1. The length of the CDR3 is 15 residues. The germline gives CDR1 KGHSH, CDR2 LQKENI. V lost 3 bases to trimming and J lost 3 bases; unmatched junction nucleotides: 7. CDR3 loop: CASSPIDRDEETQYF. The sequenced part of the CDR3 DNA is TGTGCCAGCTCACCCATTGACAGGGACGAAGAGACC. Looking up the rest from reference TRBV18 and TRBJ2-5 gives the full variable domain: NAGVMQNPRHLVRRRGQEARLRCSPMKGHSHVYWYRQLPEEGLKFMVYLQKENIIDESGMPKERFSAEFPKEGPSILRIQQVVRGDSAAYFCASSPIDRDEETQYFGPGTRLLVL.

This clone was detected only a few times. The read stops 3 residues short of the end of the CDR3; the missing end is completed from the germline J gene. This chain joins TRBV19 and TRBJ1-1; D not certain. The CDR3 is 15 residues long. CDR1 LNHDA and CDR2 SQIVND come from the germline V gene (reference sequence). This chain's CDR3 is CASSIGVVAADKAFF. Incomplete CDR3 DNA: TGTGCCAGTAGTATAGGGGTGGTAGCGGCTGATAAA.

This clone was found a few times. The read halts 3 residues ahead of the CDR3 end, with the missing end drawn from the germline J gene. The chain is built from TRBV5-6 and TRBJ1-5; 9 nucleotides align to TRBD1. V shed 4 bases and J 2 bases; nucleotides not matched to a gene: 4. This CDR3 region has 15 residues. CDR1 is SGHDT and CDR2 is YYEEEE in the germline V gene. The CDR3 spells CASSITGGGNQPQHF. The part of the CDR3 DNA that was read is TGTGCCAGCAGCATCACAGGGGGCGGCAATCAGCCC.

This clone was seen only a few times. Read coverage stops 3 residues before the CDR3 terminus; the germline J gene supplies the remainder. V is TRBV6-1 and J is TRBJ2-1, with D tentatively TRBD1 (6 bases). The V end was cut by 2 bases, the J end by 0 bases, with 11 bases between. The CDR3 runs 16 residues. Germline V gene data show CDR1 as MNHNS and CDR2 as SASEGT. CDR3 DNA (partial): TGTGCCAGCAGTGAATTTATGGGACACTCCTACAATGAG. It is translated as CASSEFMGHSYNE. The entire CDR3 is CASSEFMGHSYNEQFF.

Only a few counts were recorded for this clone. With the read ending 3 residues before the CDR3 end, the germline J gene is used to fill in that end. This chain joins TRBV5-1 and TRBJ2-1, with D unresolved. This CDR3 is built from 14 residues. V was pared by 0 bases and J by 4 bases, with 8 bases between. Germline V gene data show CDR1 as SGHRS and CDR2 as YFSETQ. The CDR3 loop reads CASSLASSYNEQFF. The covered CDR3 bases are TGCGCCAGCAGCTTGGCTTCCTCTTACAATGAG.

This clone was found a few times. At one end, the junction sequence differs from germline, possibly due to a read error. Read data end 3 residues before the CDR3 end; the end is taken from the germline J gene. This rearrangement joins TRBV2 to TRBJ2-3; 14 positions agree with TRBD2. The CDR3 has 17 residues. CDR1 is SNHLY and CDR2 is FYNNEI in the germline V gene. CDR3 residues: CASREGLAGGRTDTQYF. The CDR3 DNA, read in part, is TGTGCCAGCAGGGAAGGACTAGCGGGAGGACGGACAGATACG. The full variable domain, with the rest looked up from reference TRBV2 and TRBJ2-3, is EPEVTQTPSHQVTQMGQEVILRCVPISNHLYFYWYRQILGQKVEFLVSFYNNEISEKSEIFDDQFSVERPDGSNFTLKIRSTKLEDSAMYFCASREGLAGGRTDTQYFGPGTRLTVL.

This clone was detected ten times or more. The missing CDR3 end, 3 residues past where the read stops, is filled in from the germline J gene. The chain uses TRBV5-4 and TRBJ2-1, with TRBD2 matching 10 bases. V gave up 3 bases and J gave up 8 bases; unmatched junction bases: 11. The CDR3 has 16 residues. Germline V gene data show CDR1 as SGHNT and CDR2 as YYREEE (reference sequence). The part of the CDR3 DNA that was read is TGTGCCAGCAGCTACTCCAGCGGGAGGGCCGTCTATGAG. Its protein product is CASSYSSGRAVYE. The entire CDR3 reads CASSYSSGRAVYEQFF.

This clone came up a few times. The read terminates 3 residues ahead of where the CDR3 ends, so the germline J gene completes it. The rearrangement links TRBV29-1 to TRBJ2-7, with 9 positions matching TRBD1. The V and J ends lost 6 bases and 3 bases, in that order; junction bases with no gene match: 15. The CDR3 length is 16 residues. The germline CDR1 and CDR2 sequences are SQVTM and ANQGSEA. The chain's CDR3 is CSVPGQGWGPYYEQYF. The covered CDR3 bases are TGCAGCGTCCCGGGACAGGGTTGGGGCCCATACTACGAG.

This clone came up many times. The observed sequence ends 3 residues before the CDR3 terminus, with the missing tail filled in from the germline J gene. The chain has TRBV18 and TRBJ2-1; no firm D call. Germline CDR1 KGHSH, CDR2 LQKENI. V was cut by 1 base and J by 4 bases, with 11 bases left in between. The CDR3 runs to 15 residues. The chain's CDR3 is CASSPLNTVYNEQFF. Partial CDR3 DNA: TGTGCCAGCTCACCACTAAATACGGTTTACAATGAG.

This clone was picked up many times. The CDR3 end lies 3 residues beyond the end of the read and is filled in from the germline J gene. The chain carries TRBV19 and TRBJ1-5; D remains unclear. V lost 4 bases and J lost 6, with 10 bases in between. In germline, CDR1 is LNHDA, CDR2 SQIVND (reference sequence). CDR3 size: 13 residues. The sequenced part of the CDR3 DNA is TGTGCCAGTAGTAGTGCACTCCTTCAGCCC. This codes for CASSSALLQP. The whole CDR3 reads CASSSALLQPQHF. Supplemented by reference TRBV19 and TRBJ1-5, the full variable domain reads DGGITQSPKYLFRKEGQNVTLSCEQNLNHDAMYWYRQDPGQGLRLIYYSQIVNDFQKGDIAEGYSVSREKKESFPLTVTSAQKNPTAFYLCASSSALLQPQHFGDGTRLSIL.

In its sample, this clone was seen many times. Sequencing ends 3 residues short of the CDR3 end; the germline J gene provides the rest. This chain links TRBV20-1 with TRBJ2-1, with TRBD1 identical over 7 bases. Germline V gene sequence: CDR1 DFQATT, CDR2 SNEGSKA (reference sequence). The ends lost 5 bases at V and 2 bases at J; junction bases unmatched: 6. The CDR3 covers 14 residues. Incomplete CDR3 DNA: TGCAGTGCTGCCCGGGACAGCGCCTACAATGAG. Translating it yields CSAARDSAYNE. In full, the CDR3 reads CSAARDSAYNEQFF.

This clone was observed a handful of times. The observed sequence ends 3 residues before the CDR3 terminus, with the missing tail filled in from the germline J gene. The rearrangement links TRBV7-8 to TRBJ2-1, with TRBD1 matching over 8 bases. Looked up from germline, CDR1 is SGHVS and CDR2 is FQNEAQ. V lost 6 bases, J lost 7 bases, and 11 bases stayed unmatched. This CDR3 region has 15 residues. Partial CDR3 DNA: TGTGCCAGCAGACCTAAACAGGGGGATGGAAATGAG. Amino acids: CASRPKQGDGNE. The full CDR3 reads CASRPKQGDGNEQFF.

This clone was counted a few times. The read gets to within 3 residues of the CDR3 end, and the germline J gene fills in the rest. The chain joins TRBV18 to TRBJ2-2, with D possibly being TRBD1 (6 bases). Germline CDR1 reads KGHSH; CDR2 reads LQKENI. The CDR3 consists of 16 residues. V lost 2 bases, J lost 0 bases, and 10 bases lay in between. CDR3 amino acids: CASSPTQGTNTGELFF. CDR3 DNA (partial): TGTGCCAGCTCACCAACACAGGGTACGAACACCGGGGAG.

By frequency in the sample, this clone is medium-sized. The DNA ends 3 residues before the CDR3 does, and the rest of the CDR3 is filled in from the germline J gene. V and J are TRBV20-1 and TRBJ1-1, with 9 nucleotides matching TRBD1. Germline CDR1 and CDR2: DFQATT and SNEGSKA (reference sequence). V was clipped by 6 bases and J by 0 bases; unmatched bases: 5. The length of the CDR3 is 14 residues. The chain's CDR3 is CSAKGQGMNTEAFF. CDR3 bases read: TGCAGTGCCAAGGGACAGGGCATGAACACTGAA.

Details on this clone: The observed sequence ends 3 residues before the CDR3 terminus, with the missing tail filled in from the germline J gene. The genes are TRBV7-9 and TRBJ1-4, with D hard to call. CDR1 is SEHNR and CDR2 is FQNEAQ in the germline V gene (reference sequence). V was shortened by 3 bases and J by 8 bases, with 13 bases between the two germline ends. The CDR3 is 14 residues long. The chain's CDR3 is CASSFVAEFEKLFF. Partial CDR3 DNA: TGTGCCAGCAGCTTTGTGGCAGAATTCGAAAAA. Filled out from reference TRBV7-9 and TRBJ1-4, the complete variable domain reads DTGVSQNPRHKITKRGQNVTFRCDPISEHNRLYWYRQTLGQGPEFLTYFQNEAQLEKSRLLSDRFSAERPKGSFSTLEIQRTEQGDSAMYLCASSFVAEFEKLFFGSGTQLSVL.

With respect to this clone: The read falls 3 residues short of the CDR3 end, and the missing part is taken from the germline J gene. The chain joins TRBV18 to TRBJ2-1; weak D call: TRBD2 (6 bases). V gave up 5 bases and J gave up 8 bases, with 28 bases separating them. The CDR3 covers 18 residues. Germline V gene data show CDR1 as KGHSH and CDR2 as LQKENI. CDR3 sequence reads: CASSGGNRVRGAVDEQFF. The part of the CDR3 DNA that was read is TGTGCCAGCTCAGGGGGGAACCGGGTCAGAGGCGCTGTCGATGAG.